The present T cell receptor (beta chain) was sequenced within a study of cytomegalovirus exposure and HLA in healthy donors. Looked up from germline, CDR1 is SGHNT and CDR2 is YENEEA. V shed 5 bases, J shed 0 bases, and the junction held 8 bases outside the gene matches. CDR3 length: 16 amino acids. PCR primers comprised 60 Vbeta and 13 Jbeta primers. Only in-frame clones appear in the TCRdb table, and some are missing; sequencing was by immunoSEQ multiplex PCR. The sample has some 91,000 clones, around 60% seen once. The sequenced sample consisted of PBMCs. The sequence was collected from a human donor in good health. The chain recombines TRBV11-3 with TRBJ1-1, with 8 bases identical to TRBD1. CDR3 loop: CASSPGQGDMNTEAFF. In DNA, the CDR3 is TGTGCCAGCAGCCCCGGACAGGGAGATATGAACACTGAAGCTTTCTTT.